What follows is one T cell receptor beta chain and its context. The sample comes from a study of blood T cell repertoires in COVID-19. Overall study: Nucleic acid was either cDNA or gDNA, and it came from T cells, B-cell-depleted T cells, or PBMCs.

The data were produced by immunoSEQ multiplex PCR, yet TCRdb's version contains in-frame clones alone and is incomplete. The table lists a few hundred thousand clones, about 82% of them singletons. The CDR3 is 14 residues long. V shed 2 bases and J shed 7 bases, with 14 bases lying between them. Per the germline V gene, CDR1 is SGHAT and CDR2 is FQNNGV. The sample was peripheral blood. The rearrangement uses TRBV11-2 and TRBJ2-5; D is ambiguous. This TCR was recovered from a man aged 80 or over with acute or convalescent COVID-19. The CDR3: CASSLSGLRPTQYF. DNA for the CDR3: TGTGCCAGCAGCTTATCCGGCCTCAGGCCGACCCAGTACTTC.